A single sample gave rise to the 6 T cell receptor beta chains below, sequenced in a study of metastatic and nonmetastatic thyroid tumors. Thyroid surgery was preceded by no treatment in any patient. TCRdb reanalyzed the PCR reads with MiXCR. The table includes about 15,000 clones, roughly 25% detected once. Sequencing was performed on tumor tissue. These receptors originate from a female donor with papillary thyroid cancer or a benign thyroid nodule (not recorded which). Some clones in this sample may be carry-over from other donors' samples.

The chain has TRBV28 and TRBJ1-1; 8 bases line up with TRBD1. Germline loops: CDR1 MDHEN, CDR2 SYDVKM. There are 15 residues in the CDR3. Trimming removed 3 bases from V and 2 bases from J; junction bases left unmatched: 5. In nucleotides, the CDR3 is TGTGCCAGCAGTTTCCCAACAGGGGGAAACACTGAAGCTTTCTTT. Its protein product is CASSFPTGGNTEAFF.

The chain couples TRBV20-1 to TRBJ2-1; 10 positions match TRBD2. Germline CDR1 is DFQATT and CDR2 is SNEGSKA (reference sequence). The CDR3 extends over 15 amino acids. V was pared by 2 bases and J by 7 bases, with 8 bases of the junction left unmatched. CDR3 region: CSARSSSGSRNEQFF. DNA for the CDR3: TGCAGTGCTAGATCCTCTAGCGGGAGTCGGAATGAGCAGTTCTTC.

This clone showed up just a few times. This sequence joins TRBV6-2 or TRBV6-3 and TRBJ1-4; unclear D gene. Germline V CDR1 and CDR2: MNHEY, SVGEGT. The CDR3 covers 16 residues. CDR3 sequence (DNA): TGTTCCATCAGTTACTCATTCCGTTCTCCTAATGAAAAACTGTTTTTT. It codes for CSISYSFRSPNEKLFF.

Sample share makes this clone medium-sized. The CDR3 spells CASTKRGVTEAFF. CDR3 nucleotide sequence: TGTGCCAGCACCAAAAGGGGGGTCACTGAAGCTTTCTTT. The V and J genes are TRBV6-1 and TRBJ1-1, with a weak D call TRBD1 (6 bases). Per the germline V gene, CDR1 is MNHNS and CDR2 is SASEGT. V was cut by 7 bases and J by 4 bases, with 13 bases left in between. This CDR3 has 13 residues.

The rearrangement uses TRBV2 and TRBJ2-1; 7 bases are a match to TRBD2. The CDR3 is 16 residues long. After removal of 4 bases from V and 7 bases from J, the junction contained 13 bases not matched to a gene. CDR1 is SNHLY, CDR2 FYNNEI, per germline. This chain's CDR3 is CASSGSAGSFRNEQFF. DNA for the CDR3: TGTGCCAGCAGTGGGTCAGCGGGGTCCTTTCGGAATGAGCAGTTCTTC.

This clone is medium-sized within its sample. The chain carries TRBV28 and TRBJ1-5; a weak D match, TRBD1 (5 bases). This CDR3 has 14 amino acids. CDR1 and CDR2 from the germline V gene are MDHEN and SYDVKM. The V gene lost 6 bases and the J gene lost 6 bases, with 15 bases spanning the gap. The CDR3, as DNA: TGTGCCAGCAGCTACCGACAGTTGGGTCAGCCCCAGCATTTT. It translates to CASSYRQLGQPQHF. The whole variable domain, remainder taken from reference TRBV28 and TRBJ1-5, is DVKVTQSSRYLVKRTGEKVFLECVQDMDHENMFWYRQDPGLGLRLIYFSYDVKMKEKGDIPEGYSVSREKKERFSLILESASTNQTSMYLCASSYRQLGQPQHFGDGTRLSIL.